One TCR beta chain is described in this entry. No antigen is known for it. The data are from a study of cytomegalovirus exposure and HLA in healthy donors. Whole-study findings and limits: An analysis was carried out at a later point. It showed that HLA-associated TCR beta chains were more clonally expanded than equally common non-associated chains. In a later analysis, CMV-associated beta chains were mostly HLA-associated, it appeared. There were some public TCRs occurring in many donors, but most TCR sequences were rare.

Germline trimming cut 4 bases from V and 8 bases from J; bases unmatched to any gene: 6. The CDR3 totals 13 residues. Germline CDR1 and CDR2: LNHDA and SQIVND (reference sequence). Primers for the PCR totalled 60 Vbeta and 13 Jbeta. The assay was immunoSEQ multiplex PCR, and TCRdb's table has in-frame clones only and misses some. Among about 180,000 clones, over 65% were seen once, and the ten largest hold more than 2%. The receptor comes from a man aged 55-75 years in good health and CMV-seronegative. Material for sequencing was PBMCs. V and J are TRBV19 and TRBJ2-7, with TRBD1 matching 9 bases. The CDR3 coding sequence is TGTGCCAGTAGTACCGGACAGGGGACTCAGCAGTACTTC. Its translation is CASSTGQGTQQYF.